The clone carrying this T cell receptor beta chain was seen repeatedly, ten times or more. TCRdb reprocessed the multiplex PCR reads with MiXCR, giving one entry per CDR3 protein. The repertoire includes around 170,000 distinct CDR3 sequences, roughly 30% of them detected once, and about 3.9% sits in the top ten. This record comes from a study of breast tumors, draining lymph nodes, adjacent tissues. Samples came from axillary lymph nodes draining the breast cancer. The CDR3 runs to 15 residues. V was pared by 4 bases and J by 1 base, with 2 bases of the junction left unmatched. Germline CDR1 PRHDT, CDR2 FYEKMQ (reference sequence).

The chain has TRBV13 and TRBJ1-3; 9 bases line up with TRBD1. Sequenced material: axillary lymph node tissue. This receptor was taken from a female donor with breast cancer. Some clones in this sample may be carry-over from other donors' samples. The CDR3 sequence: CASSWGTGSGNTIYF. The CDR3 region has the DNA TGTGCCAGCAGCTGGGGGACAGGGTCTGGAAACACCATATATTTT.